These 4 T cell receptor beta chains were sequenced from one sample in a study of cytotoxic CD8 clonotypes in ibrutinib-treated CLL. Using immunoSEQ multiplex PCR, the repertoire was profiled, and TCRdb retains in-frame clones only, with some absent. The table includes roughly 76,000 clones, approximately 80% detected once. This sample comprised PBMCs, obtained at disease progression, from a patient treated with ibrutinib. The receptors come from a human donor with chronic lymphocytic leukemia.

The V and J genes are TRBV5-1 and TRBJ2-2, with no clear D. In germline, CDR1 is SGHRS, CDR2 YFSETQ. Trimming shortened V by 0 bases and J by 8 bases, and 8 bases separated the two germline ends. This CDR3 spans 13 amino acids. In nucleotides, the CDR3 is TGCGCCAGCAGCTTGGGCCATACTGGGGAGCTGTTTTTT. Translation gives CASSLGHTGELFF.

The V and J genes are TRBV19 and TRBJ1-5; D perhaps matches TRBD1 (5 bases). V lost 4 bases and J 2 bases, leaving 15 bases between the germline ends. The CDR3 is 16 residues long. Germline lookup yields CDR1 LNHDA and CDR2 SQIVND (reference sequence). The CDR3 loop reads CASSRDGGGRNQPQHF. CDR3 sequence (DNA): TGTGCCAGTAGTAGGGACGGGGGGGGACGCAATCAGCCCCAGCATTTT. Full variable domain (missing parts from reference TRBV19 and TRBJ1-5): DGGITQSPKYLFRKEGQNVTLSCEQNLNHDAMYWYRQDPGQGLRLIYYSQIVNDFQKGDIAEGYSVSREKKESFPLTVTSAQKNPTAFYLCASSRDGGGRNQPQHFGDGTRLSIL.

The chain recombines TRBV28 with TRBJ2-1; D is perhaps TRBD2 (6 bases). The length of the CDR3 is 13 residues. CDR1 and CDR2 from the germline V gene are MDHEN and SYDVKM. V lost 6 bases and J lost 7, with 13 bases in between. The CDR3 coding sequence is TGTGCCAGCAGCACGGGACTCCCTAATGAGCAGTTCTTC. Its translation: CASSTGLPNEQFF.

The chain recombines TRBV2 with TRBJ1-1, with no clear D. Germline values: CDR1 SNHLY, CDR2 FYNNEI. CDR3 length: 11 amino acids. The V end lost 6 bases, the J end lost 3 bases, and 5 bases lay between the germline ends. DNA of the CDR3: TGTGCCAGCAGAGAGTACACTGAAGCTTTCTTT. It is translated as CASREYTEAFF.